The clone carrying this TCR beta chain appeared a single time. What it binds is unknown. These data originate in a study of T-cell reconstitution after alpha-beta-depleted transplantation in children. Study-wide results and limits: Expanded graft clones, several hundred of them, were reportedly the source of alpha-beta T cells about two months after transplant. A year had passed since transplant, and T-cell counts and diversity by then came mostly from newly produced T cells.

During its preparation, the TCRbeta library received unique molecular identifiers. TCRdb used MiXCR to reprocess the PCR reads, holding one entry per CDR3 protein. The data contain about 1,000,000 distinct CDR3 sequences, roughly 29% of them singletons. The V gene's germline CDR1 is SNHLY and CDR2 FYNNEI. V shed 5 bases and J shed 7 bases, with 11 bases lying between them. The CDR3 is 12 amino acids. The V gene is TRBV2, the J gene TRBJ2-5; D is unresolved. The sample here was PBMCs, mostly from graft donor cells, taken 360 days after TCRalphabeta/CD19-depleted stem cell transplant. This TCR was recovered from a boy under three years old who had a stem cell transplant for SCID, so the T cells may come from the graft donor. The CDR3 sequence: CASSPPVRTQYF. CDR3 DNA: TGTGCCAGCAGTCCCCCGGTGAGGACCCAGTACTTC.